What follows describes a single T cell receptor (beta chain). Trimming removed 4 bases from V and 3 bases from J, with 10 bases in between. The CDR3 is made up of 13 amino acids. In germline, CDR1 is SGHRS, CDR2 YFSETQ. This entry is derived from a study of blood T cells in healthy people across ages. Next came a second PCR, run for about 6 to 12 cycles, which used a sample-barcoded 5' primer along with a J-beta primer mix. TCRdb itself ran the 5' RACE reads through MiXCR, one entry per CDR3 protein. The repertoire holds 1 million or so distinct CDR3 sequences, with around 25% as singletons. These data were also reused for a study on T cells of mothers and their children.

This TCR came from a girl aged 2 to 9 in good health. Sequencing used blood. V and J are TRBV5-1 and TRBJ1-1; no firm D call. As DNA, the CDR3 is TGCGCCAGCAGCCAAAAGGGAGACACTGAAGCTTTCTTT. As protein: CASSQKGDTEAFF.